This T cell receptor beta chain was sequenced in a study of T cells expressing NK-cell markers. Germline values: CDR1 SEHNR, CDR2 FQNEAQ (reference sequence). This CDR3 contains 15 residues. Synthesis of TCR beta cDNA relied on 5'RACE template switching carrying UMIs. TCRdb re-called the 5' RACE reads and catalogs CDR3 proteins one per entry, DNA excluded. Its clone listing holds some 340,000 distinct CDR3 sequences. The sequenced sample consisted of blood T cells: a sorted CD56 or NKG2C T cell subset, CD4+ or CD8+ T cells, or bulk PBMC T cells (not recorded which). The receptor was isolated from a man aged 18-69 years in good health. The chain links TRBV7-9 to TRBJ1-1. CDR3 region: CASSFDNPGNTEAFF. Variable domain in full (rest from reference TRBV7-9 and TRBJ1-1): DTGVSQNPRHKITKRGQNVTFRCDPISEHNRLYWYRQTLGQGPEFLTYFQNEAQLEKSRLLSDRFSAERPKGSFSTLEIQRTEQGDSAMYLCASSFDNPGNTEAFFGQGTRLTVV.